This TCR beta chain was identified during a study of T cell changes during pregnancy in multiple sclerosis. Assay: immunoSEQ multiplex PCR; the TCRdb copy retains only in-frame clones and omits some. There are some 29,000 clones in the sample; 91% occur only once, and about 3.9% lies in the top ten. The CDR3 spans 15 residues. Germline CDR1 is MGHRA and CDR2 is YSYEKL. The V gene lost 2 bases and the J gene lost 5 bases, with 13 bases spanning the gap. The receptor's source is a female donor in good health, enrolled as a control in a pregnancy study. Sequenced here: CD8+ T cells from peripheral blood mononuclear cells, sampled in the second trimester of pregnancy. The chain uses TRBV4-1 and TRBJ1-5, with TRBD1 as a possible D gene (5 bases). CDR3 sequence: CASSQPYRLHQPQHF. CDR3 bases: TGCGCCAGCAGCCAACCCTACAGGCTTCATCAGCCCCAGCATTTT.